The 7 T cell receptor beta chains given below trace back to one sample, sequenced in a study of blood T cell repertoires in COVID-19. Repertoires were generated with immunoSEQ multiplex PCR, while TCRdb's copy carries only in-frame clones and drops some. The sample has around 140,000 clones, 88% seen once. The specimen was peripheral blood. The origin of the receptors is a human donor with COVID-19, enrolled during active disease. The donor label of this sample is uncertain.

The chain is built from TRBV20-1 and TRBJ1-4; D may be TRBD1 (6 bases). Germline CDR1 DFQATT, CDR2 SNEGSKA (reference sequence). This CDR3 comprises 14 residues. V gave up 3 bases and J gave up 0 bases, with 8 bases separating them. CDR3 nucleotide sequence: TGCAGTGCTAGTGGGGGCACAACTAATGAAAAACTGTTTTTT. Translation gives CSASGGTTNEKLFF.

The chain combines TRBV5-1 with TRBJ1-6, with 7 bases matching TRBD1. The CDR3 is 16 amino acids. Germline loops: CDR1 SGHRS, CDR2 YFSETQ. V gave up 0 bases and J gave up 7 bases; unmatched junction bases: 7. Here the CDR3 DNA reads TGCGCCAGCAGCTTGGGACAGGGTTTTAGGAATTCACCCCTCCACTTT. It codes for CASSLGQGFRNSPLHF. Combining the CDR3 with reference TRBV5-1 and TRBJ1-6 gives the whole variable domain KAGVTQTPRYLIKTRGQQVTLSCSPISGHRSVSWYQQTPGQGLQFLFEYFSETQRNKGNFPGRFSGRQFSNSRSEMNVSTLELGDSALYLCASSLGQGFRNSPLHFGNGTRLTVT.

Of note for this clone: Sequence at one end of the junction differs from germline and may be a read error. V and J are TRBV13 and TRBJ1-3, with TRBD1 as a possible D gene (5 bases). The CDR3 has 12 amino acids. Germline values: CDR1 PRHDT, CDR2 FYEKMQ (reference sequence). CDR3 bases: TGTGCCAGCAGCCTGTCAACCGGGGGACTAATTTTT. It encodes CASSLSTGGLIF.

The rearrangement uses TRBV9 and TRBJ2-1, with D tentatively TRBD1 (6 bases). The CDR3 extends over 12 amino acids. Between the trimmed V and J ends, which lost 4 bases and 10 bases, there was a span of 12 bases. Germline V CDR1 and CDR2: SGDLS, YYNGEE. The CDR3 protein is CASSSRDTEQFF. CDR3 nucleotide sequence: TGTGCCAGCAGCTCCCGGGACACAGAGCAGTTCTTC.

The chain recombines TRBV7-9 with TRBJ2-7; D is unresolved. Trimming took 3 bases from V and 6 from J, leaving 6 bases between them. This CDR3 has 11 residues. The germline V gene encodes CDR1 SEHNR and CDR2 FQNEAQ (reference sequence). CDR3 in amino acids: CASSFQAEQYF. For the CDR3, the DNA is TGTGCCAGCAGCTTTCAGGCCGAGCAGTACTTC.

The CDR3: CASSPASQETQYF. Here the CDR3 DNA reads TGTGCCAGCTCACCGGCCAGCCAAGAGACCCAGTACTTC. The rearrangement links TRBV18 to TRBJ2-5; unclear D gene. The CDR3 loop spans 13 amino acids. Germline V gene lookup returns CDR1 KGHSH and CDR2 LQKENI. V lost 3 bases, J lost 1 base, and 6 bases lay in between. Filled out from reference TRBV18 and TRBJ2-5, the complete variable domain reads NAGVMQNPRHLVRRRGQEARLRCSPMKGHSHVYWYRQLPEEGLKFMVYLQKENIIDESGMPKERFSAEFPKEGPSILRIQQVVRGDSAAYFCASSPASQETQYFGPGTRLLVL.

The gene calls are TRBV19 and TRBJ1-1; D not resolved. This CDR3 spans 12 amino acids. The V gene lost 10 bases and the J gene lost 3 bases, with 12 bases spanning the gap. Germline CDR1 is LNHDA and CDR2 is SQIVND (reference sequence). The CDR3 region has the DNA TGTGCCATCAGTTCTCGGGACACTGAAGCTTTCTTT. It specifies CAISSRDTEAFF.